This record concerns one TCR delta chain sequence. What it binds is unknown. TCRdb shows a much larger clone's protein in place of this DNA's translation, and the two differ at residue 10, likely through a read error; the protein shown is translated from the DNA. This record belongs to a study of γδ T cells in repeated Plasmodium falciparum infection. Study overall: Donors had four controlled P. falciparum NF54 infections over approximately 600 days.

TRG and TRD sequences were obtained from every sorted gammadelta sample. TCRdb used CATT to re-call clones from the multiplex PCR reads. The sample carries 80,000 to 95,000 delta-chain clones, approximately 1.4% recorded once. Study results and limitations: Donors in Mali lived in a small rural village, largely one ethnic group.

Sequenced: gamma-delta T cells from blood. The receptor was isolated from a pool of human donors (malaria-infected and uninfected, not separated).

CDR3 amino acids: CACDGISATNKLIF. Written as DNA, the CDR3 is TGTGCCTGTGACGGGATTAGTGCCACCAATAAACTCATCTTT. The chain recombines TRDV2 with TRDJ1; tentative D call: TRDD3 (5 bases). This CDR3 has 14 amino acids. Germline V gene data show CDR1 as GEAIGNYY and CDR2 as EKD.